This T cell receptor (beta chain) is from a study of cytomegalovirus exposure and HLA in healthy donors. This clone has a handful of counts. V dropped 5 bases and J dropped 5; count of bases not matched to a gene: 12. The CDR3 is 17 amino acids. CDR1 LGHNA and CDR2 YNFKEQ come from the germline V gene. The PCR used 60 Vbeta and 13 Jbeta primers. Clones were read by immunoSEQ multiplex PCR, and TCRdb kept only the in-frame ones, dropping some. The table records more than 140,000 clones, about 64% of them present only once. The receptor was isolated from a woman under 40 in good health and CMV-seropositive. V is TRBV4-2 and J is TRBJ2-4; 10 bases fit TRBD2. The material sequenced was PBMCs. CDR3 sequence (DNA): TGTGCCAGCAGCGGGTTAGGACTAGCGGACCTTCAAAACATTCAGTACTTC. Translated, it gives CASSGLGLADLQNIQYF.